Following are 9 T cell receptor beta chains from one sample sequenced in a study of cytomegalovirus exposure and HLA in healthy donors. Primers for the PCR totalled 60 Vbeta and 13 Jbeta. Produced via immunoSEQ multiplex PCR; TCRdb's table is partial and in-frame only. The table has around 110,000 clones, 55% to 75% seen once. Sample: PBMCs. The origin of the receptors is a woman aged 40 to 55 in good health and CMV-seropositive.

This clone appeared once. This chain joins TRBV4-2 and TRBJ1-3; 7 bases map to TRBD1. V lost 4 bases and J lost 0; bases outside the gene matches: 6. This CDR3 is 16 amino acids long. The germline V gene encodes CDR1 LGHNA and CDR2 YNFKEQ. The CDR3 DNA is TGTGCCAGCAGCCTAGCTGACAGGGACTCTGGAAACACCATATATTTT. Translated: CASSLADRDSGNTIYF.

This chain joins TRBV7-9 and TRBJ1-2; 7 nucleotides agree with TRBD1. The CDR3 spans 15 residues. The germline CDR1 and CDR2 sequences are SEHNR and FQNEAQ (reference sequence). After removal of 5 bases from V and 2 bases from J, the junction contained 8 bases not matched to a gene. CDR3 loop: CASSETGQKNYGYTF. The CDR3 nucleotides are TGTGCCAGCAGCGAGACGGGACAGAAAAACTATGGCTACACCTTC.

The genes are TRBV9 and TRBJ2-7; no clear D. Germline-derived CDR1 and CDR2 are SGDLS and YYNGEE. V gave up 4 bases and J gave up 2 bases, with 4 bases separating them. CDR3 length equals 11 residues. The CDR3 sequence: CASSPAYEQYF. The CDR3 DNA follows: TGTGCCAGCAGCCCAGCCTACGAGCAGTACTTC.

The chain joins TRBV4-3 to TRBJ2-3; D ambiguous. In germline, CDR1 is LGHNA, CDR2 YSLEER. CDR3 length: 14 amino acids. V lost 4 bases and J lost 0, with 8 bases in between. The DNA of the CDR3 is TGCGCCAGCAGCCCTAGTAGAAGCACAGATACGCAGTATTTT. Residues: CASSPSRSTDTQYF.

The sample holds a few counts of this clone. The rearrangement joins TRBV6-6 to TRBJ1-2, with 7 bases aligning to TRBD1. Trimming cost V 4 bases and J 4 bases; bases outside gene matches: 9. CDR1 and CDR2 (germline): MNHNY, SVGAGI (reference sequence). The CDR3 consists of 15 residues. This CDR3 is CASSSGQANFYGYTF. In nucleotides, the CDR3 is TGTGCCAGCAGTTCCGGACAGGCGAACTTCTATGGCTACACCTTC.

The rearrangement joins TRBV7-9 to TRBJ1-4, with TRBD1 as a possible D gene (6 bases). The CDR3 consists of 14 residues. Germline CDR1 SEHNR, CDR2 FQNEAQ (reference sequence). V shed 4 bases and J shed 4 bases, with 10 bases lying between them. The CDR3 bases are TGTGCCAGCAGCTCGGACAGCCATAATGAAAAACTGTTTTTT. Its translation is CASSSDSHNEKLFF.

Written as DNA, the CDR3 is TGTGCCAGCAGCTTAAATACAGGGCTGAATGAAAAACTGTTTTTT. Its protein is CASSLNTGLNEKLFF. The rearrangement joins TRBV7-8 to TRBJ1-4; D possibly corresponds to TRBD1 (6 bases). CDR1 is SGHVS, CDR2 FQNEAQ, per germline. This CDR3 contains 15 residues. The V and J ends lost 2 bases and 5 bases respectively, with 12 bases between them.

This clone occurred a few times. The rearrangement links TRBV7-9 to TRBJ1-1, with TRBD1 as a possible D gene (6 bases). Germline V gene sequence: CDR1 SEHNR, CDR2 FQNEAQ (reference sequence). CDR3 size: 19 residues. Deletions cut 5 bases from V and 3 bases from J, with 28 bases between. This chain's CDR3 is CASSPQGGDIWRRDTEAFF. The CDR3 nucleotides are TGTGCCAGCAGCCCTCAGGGAGGGGACATTTGGAGGAGGGACACTGAAGCTTTCTTT. The complete variable domain, with remaining parts taken from reference TRBV7-9 and TRBJ1-1, reads DTGVSQNPRHKITKRGQNVTFRCDPISEHNRLYWYRQTLGQGPEFLTYFQNEAQLEKSRLLSDRFSAERPKGSFSTLEIQRTEQGDSAMYLCASSPQGGDIWRRDTEAFFGQGTRLTVV.

This clone was found a few times. J is TRBJ2-7 and V is TRBV2, with D tentatively TRBD2 (6 bases). The germline V and J ends were trimmed by 10 bases and 1 base, with 14 bases remaining between them. Germline-derived CDR1 and CDR2 are SNHLY and FYNNEI. The CDR3 has 13 residues. Here the CDR3 DNA reads TGTGCCACCGGGGGAAGGGGTTCCTACGAGCAGTACTTC. Its translation is CATGGRGSYEQYF.